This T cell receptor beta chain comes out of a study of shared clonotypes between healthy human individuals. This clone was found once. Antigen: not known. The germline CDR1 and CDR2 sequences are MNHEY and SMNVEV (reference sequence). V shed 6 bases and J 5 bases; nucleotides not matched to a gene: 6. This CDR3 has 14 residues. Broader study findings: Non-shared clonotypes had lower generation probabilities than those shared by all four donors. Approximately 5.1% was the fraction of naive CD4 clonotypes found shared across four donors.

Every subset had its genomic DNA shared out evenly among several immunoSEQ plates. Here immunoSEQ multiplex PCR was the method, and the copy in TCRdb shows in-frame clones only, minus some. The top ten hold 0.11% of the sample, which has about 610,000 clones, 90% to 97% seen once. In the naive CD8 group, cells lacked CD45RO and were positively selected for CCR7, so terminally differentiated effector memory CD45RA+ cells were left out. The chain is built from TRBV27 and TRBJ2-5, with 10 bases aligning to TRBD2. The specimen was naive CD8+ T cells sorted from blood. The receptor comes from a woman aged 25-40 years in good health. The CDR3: CASSASGSFETQYF. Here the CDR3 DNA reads TGTGCCAGCAGCGCTAGCGGGAGTTTTGAGACCCAGTACTTC.